The TCR beta chain described here comes from a study of T cell responses to AZD1222 COVID-19 vaccine (TCRdb year 2021). Broadly, across the study: AZD1222 recipients whose second dose came at about 4 weeks and those whose second dose came at about 12 weeks were combined into one group, since spike-specific TCR depth and breadth did not differ between the two schedules. TCR sequencing was performed for about 250 trial participants, of whom roughly 200 were given two doses of AZD1222 and around 25 were given two doses of MenACWY control vaccine. Enrollment into the trials was organized by age into subgroups of 18-55, 56-69 and 70-plus years, and those subgroups contained roughly 150, 30 and 60 TCR-sequenced participants, respectively. Study-wide conclusions, independent of this receptor: The vaccine-associated CD4 TCRs covered the entire spike protein, and the dominant responses fell in regions 160-218 and 743-854. Conclusions about previously exposed vaccinees are limited, since just 5 or 6 AZD1222 recipients were seropositive for SARS-CoV-2 at baseline. The 56-69-year group was small, and its depth increase did not reach significance, likely because of low power. No day 14 peak-response samples were available, so repertoires were characterized only after the peak T cell response. Participants were mostly white British, with more females than males. The authors suggested clonal diversity may have been underestimated. After two AZD1222 doses, both the breadth and the depth of spike-specific TCRs were significantly higher than at day 0 and than in MenACWY recipients. Reportedly, close to half of the unique spike-specific TCRs recognized epitopes lying outside the regions that are mutated in the B.1.351 and B.1.1.7 variants.

According to the germline V gene, CDR1 reads SGHNT and CDR2 reads YENEEA. CDR3 length: 11 amino acids, cysteine to phenylalanine. Solely the CDR3 DNA is kept, with 33 bases framed from the first base. The junction carries 1 base between V and J, which are trimmed by 0 bases and 4 bases respectively. The CDR3 regions of human TCRbeta chains were analyzed by immunosequencing. For the original study's pipeline: TCRs in the repertoires were compared against a reference library of SARS-CoV-2-specific TCRs that had been generated with the MIRA antigen-specificity platform. Breadth was defined as the fraction of unique TCRs that were SARS-CoV-2-associated, and depth was defined as the fraction of total T cells that were SARS-CoV-2-associated. Using the MIRA data, each spike-specific TCR was assigned both to the spike region to which the TCR was reactive and to a CD4 or CD8 class. Log10-transformed breadth and depth values were compared by one-way ANOVA with Sidak's multiple comparisons tests. TCRdb mirrors the immuneACCESS table, restricted to in-frame sequences. Some clones are absent from its copies; in checked studies, under half trace to an unresolved V gene, and the reason for the others is unknown. From that table come the V and J calls and clone size; the DNA was used to work out D and trimming. For this sample the table gives 84,000 or so clones, of which 80% to 90% were detected only once. The top ten constitute around 8% of the sample.

This specimen's time point label, per the study, means: baseline before first vaccination. Samples from vaccinated people were obtained from the UK trials COV001 and COV002, which included a single-blind randomized controlled phase 2/3 trial of AZD1222 (ChAdOx1 nCoV-19) in healthy adults. For TCRbeta chain sequencing, PBMC samples from trial participants were taken at day 0 and at day 28 after the second dose. About this clone itself: This receptor's antigen is unknown. No clone much larger than this one lies a single base away; base qualities are absent.

The chain is encoded by TRBV11-3 joined to TRBJ2-7; the D gene is unclear. Sequences were derived from peripheral blood, sampled on day 0 of AZD1222 vaccination. The receptor's source is an adult in good health. The nucleotide sequence reads as follows: TGTGCCAGCAGCTTAGAGTACGAGCAGTACTTC. Its protein product is CASSLEYEQYF.